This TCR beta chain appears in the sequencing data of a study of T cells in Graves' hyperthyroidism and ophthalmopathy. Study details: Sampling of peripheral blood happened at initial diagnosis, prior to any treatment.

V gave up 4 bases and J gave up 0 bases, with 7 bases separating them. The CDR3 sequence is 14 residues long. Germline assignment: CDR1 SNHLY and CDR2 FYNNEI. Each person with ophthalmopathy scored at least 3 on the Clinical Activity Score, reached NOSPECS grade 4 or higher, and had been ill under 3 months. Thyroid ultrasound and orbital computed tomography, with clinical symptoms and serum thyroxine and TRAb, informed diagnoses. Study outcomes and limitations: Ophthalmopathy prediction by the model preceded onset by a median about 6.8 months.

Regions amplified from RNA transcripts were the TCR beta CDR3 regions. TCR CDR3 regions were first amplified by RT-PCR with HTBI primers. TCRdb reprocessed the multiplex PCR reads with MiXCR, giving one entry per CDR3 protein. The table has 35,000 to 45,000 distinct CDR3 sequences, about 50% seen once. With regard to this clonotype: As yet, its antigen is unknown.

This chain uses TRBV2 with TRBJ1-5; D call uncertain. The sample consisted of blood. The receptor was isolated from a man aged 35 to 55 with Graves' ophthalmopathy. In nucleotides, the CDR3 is TGTGCCAGCAGTGCCCTGAATAGCAATCAGCCCCAGCATTTT. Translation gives CASSALNSNQPQHF.